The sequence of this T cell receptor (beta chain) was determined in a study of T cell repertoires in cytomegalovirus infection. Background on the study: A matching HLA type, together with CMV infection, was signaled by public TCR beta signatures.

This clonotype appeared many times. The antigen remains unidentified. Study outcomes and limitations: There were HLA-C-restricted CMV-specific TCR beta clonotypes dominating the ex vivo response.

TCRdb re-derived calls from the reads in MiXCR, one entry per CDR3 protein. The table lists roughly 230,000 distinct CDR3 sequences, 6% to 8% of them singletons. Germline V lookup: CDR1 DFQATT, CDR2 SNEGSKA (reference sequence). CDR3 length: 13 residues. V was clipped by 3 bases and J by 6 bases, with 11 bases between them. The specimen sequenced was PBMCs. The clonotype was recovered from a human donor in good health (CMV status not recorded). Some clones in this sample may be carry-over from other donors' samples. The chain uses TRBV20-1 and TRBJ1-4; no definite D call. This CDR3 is CSASDGPHEKLFF. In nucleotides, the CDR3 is TGCAGTGCTAGTGACGGGCCACATGAAAAACTGTTTTTT.